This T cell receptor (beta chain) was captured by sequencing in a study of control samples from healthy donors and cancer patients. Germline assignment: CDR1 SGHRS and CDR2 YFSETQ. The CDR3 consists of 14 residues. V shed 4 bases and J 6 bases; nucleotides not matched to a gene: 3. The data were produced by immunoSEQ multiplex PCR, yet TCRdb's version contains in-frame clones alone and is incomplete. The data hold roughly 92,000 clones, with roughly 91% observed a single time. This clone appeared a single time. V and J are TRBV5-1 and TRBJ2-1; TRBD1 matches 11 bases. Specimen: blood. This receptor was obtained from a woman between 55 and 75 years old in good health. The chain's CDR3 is CASSPGQGANEQFF. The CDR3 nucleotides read TGCGCCAGCAGCCCTGGACAGGGGGCCAATGAGCAGTTCTTC. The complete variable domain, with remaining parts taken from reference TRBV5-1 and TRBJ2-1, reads KAGVTQTPRYLIKTRGQQVTLSCSPISGHRSVSWYQQTPGQGLQFLFEYFSETQRNKGNFPGRFSGRQFSNSRSEMNVSTLELGDSALYLCASSPGQGANEQFFGPGTRLTVL.